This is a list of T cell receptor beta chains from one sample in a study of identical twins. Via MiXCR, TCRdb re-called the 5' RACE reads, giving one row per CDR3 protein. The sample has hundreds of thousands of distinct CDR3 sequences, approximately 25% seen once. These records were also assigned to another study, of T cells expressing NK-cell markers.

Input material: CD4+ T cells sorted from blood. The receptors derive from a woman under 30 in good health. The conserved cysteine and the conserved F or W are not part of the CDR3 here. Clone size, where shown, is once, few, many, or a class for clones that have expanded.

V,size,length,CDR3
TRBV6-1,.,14,ASSPLRGERRETQY
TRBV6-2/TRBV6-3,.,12,ASRGSGSHNEQF
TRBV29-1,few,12,SVASGGGFGELF
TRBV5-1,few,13,ASSPDGTREYEQY
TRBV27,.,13,ATVSLAGGYNEQF
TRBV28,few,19,ASSLMGLAGRRLANTGELF
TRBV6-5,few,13,ASSYIQGGNSPLH
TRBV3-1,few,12,ASSQDLSNYGYT
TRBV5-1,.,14,ASSLESSGGYNEQF
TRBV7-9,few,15,ASSDMGRGGPVETQY
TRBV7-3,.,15,ASSLNPHRFGTDTQY
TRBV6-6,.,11,ASRSGPYQPQH
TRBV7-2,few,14,ASSRGTSGIYNEQF
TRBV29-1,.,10,SGSLIGETQY
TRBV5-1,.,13,ASSLSGTDTYEQY
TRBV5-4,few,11,ATNTDRVDGYT
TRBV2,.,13,ASSEARTSGREQF
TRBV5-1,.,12,ASSPQGPGQPQH
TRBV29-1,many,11,SVAGTPNQPQH
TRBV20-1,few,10,SVPERGGEQY
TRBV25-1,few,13,ASSALGQGAYGYT
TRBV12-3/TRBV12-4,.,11,ASTSWGDYGYT
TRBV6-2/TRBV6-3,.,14,ASSYTRDGSYNEQF
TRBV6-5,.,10,ASFSRGTEAF
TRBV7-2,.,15,ASSLRGLAGGSYEQY
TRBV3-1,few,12,ASSLRTLQETQY
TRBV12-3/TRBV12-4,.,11,ASRWTSNQPQH
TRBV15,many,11,ATSRVWNTEAF
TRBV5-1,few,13,ASRPQTTSTDTQY
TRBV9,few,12,ASSVDQWPDTQY
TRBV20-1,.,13,SASPRGAGNYGYT
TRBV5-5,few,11,ASNRQQGYEQY
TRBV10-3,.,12,ATLDRDRAYEQY
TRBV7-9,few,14,ASSRPLQRERNEQF
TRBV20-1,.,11,SAIQGSNEKLF
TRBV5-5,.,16,ASSFRTGITGNTGELF
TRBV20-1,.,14,SARPGRFSGANVLT
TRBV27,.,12,ASRRTENTGELF
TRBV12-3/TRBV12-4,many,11,ASRGGSYNEQF
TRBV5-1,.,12,ASSLASGTGGYT
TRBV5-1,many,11,ASSLEGQETQY
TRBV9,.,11,ASGLRERGEQY
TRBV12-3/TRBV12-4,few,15,ASSWVPTSGVQNIQY